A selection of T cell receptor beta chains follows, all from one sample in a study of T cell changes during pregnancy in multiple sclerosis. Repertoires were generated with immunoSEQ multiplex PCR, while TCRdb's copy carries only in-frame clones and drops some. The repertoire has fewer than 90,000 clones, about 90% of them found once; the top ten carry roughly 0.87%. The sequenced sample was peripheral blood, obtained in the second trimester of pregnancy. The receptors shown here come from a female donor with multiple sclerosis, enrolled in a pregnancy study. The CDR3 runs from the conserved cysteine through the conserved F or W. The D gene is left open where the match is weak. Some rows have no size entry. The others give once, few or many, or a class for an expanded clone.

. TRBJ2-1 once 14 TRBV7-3 CASSLGPPVNEQFF TGTGCCAGCAGCCTTGGGCCCCCCGTCAATGAGCAGTTCTTC
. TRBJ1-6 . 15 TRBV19 CASNTVQNYNSPLHF TGTGCCAGTAACACGGTACAGAATTATAATTCACCCCTCCACTTT
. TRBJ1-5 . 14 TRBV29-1 CSVRGTELNQPQHF TGCAGCGTTAGGGGAACGGAACTCAATCAGCCCCAGCATTTT
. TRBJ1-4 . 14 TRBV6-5 CASSLFAGREKLFF TGTGCCAGCAGCCTATTTGCGGGTAGAGAAAAACTGTTTTTT
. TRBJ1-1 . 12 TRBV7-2 CASSLSGTEAFF TGTGCCAGCAGCTTGTCGGGGACTGAAGCTTTCTTT
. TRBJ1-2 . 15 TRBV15 CATSRENTGTYGYTF TGTGCCACCAGCAGGGAAAATACAGGGACCTATGGCTACACCTTC
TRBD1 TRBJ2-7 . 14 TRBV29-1 CSVALGQAIYEQYF TGCAGCGTTGCCTTGGGACAGGCAATCTACGAGCAGTACTTC
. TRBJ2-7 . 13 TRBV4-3 CASSQGTISEQYF TGCGCCAGCAGCCAAGGTACCATTAGTGAGCAGTACTTC
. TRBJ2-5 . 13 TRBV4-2 CASSQVGGGTQYF TGTGCCAGCAGCCAAGTGGGGGGAGGGACCCAGTACTTC
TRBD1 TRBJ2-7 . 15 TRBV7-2 CASSPWTGGSYEQYF TGTGCCAGCAGCCCTTGGACAGGGGGCTCCTACGAGCAGTACTTC
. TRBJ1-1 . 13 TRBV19 CASRRGFNTEAFF TGTGCCAGTAGAAGGGGTTTTAACACTGAAGCTTTCTTT
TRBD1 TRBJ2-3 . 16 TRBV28 CASRGRGFTSTDTQYF TGTGCCAGCAGGGGCAGGGGGTTTACGAGCACAGATACGCAGTATTTT
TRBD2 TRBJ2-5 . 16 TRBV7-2 CASSLLAGGGQETQYF TGTGCCAGCAGCTTACTAGCGGGGGGGGGTCAAGAGACCCAGTACTTC
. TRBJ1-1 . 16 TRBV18 CASSPPRDPLNTEAFF TGTGCCAGCTCACCACCGCGGGACCCTTTGAACACTGAAGCTTTCTTT
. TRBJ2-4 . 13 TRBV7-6 CASSPIAKNIQYF TGTGCCAGCAGCCCAATAGCCAAAAACATTCAGTACTTC
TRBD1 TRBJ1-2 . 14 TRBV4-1 CASSQGQGAGGYTF TGCGCCAGCAGCCAGGGACAGGGGGCGGGTGGCTACACCTTC
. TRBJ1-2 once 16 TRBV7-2 CASSLIPGRVNYGYTF TGTGCCAGCAGCTTAATTCCAGGCAGGGTTAACTATGGCTACACCTTC
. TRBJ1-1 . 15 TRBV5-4 CASSAPQVLDTEAFF TGTGCCAGCAGCGCACCTCAGGTTTTGGACACTGAAGCTTTCTTT
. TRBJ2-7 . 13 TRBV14 CASSQVLSYEQYF TGTGCCAGCAGCCAAGTTCTATCCTACGAGCAGTACTTC
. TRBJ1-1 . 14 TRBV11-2 CASSQTRGNTEAFF TGTGCCAGCAGCCAGACACGGGGGAACACTGAAGCTTTCTTT
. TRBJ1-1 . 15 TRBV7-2 CASSLVATGNTEAFF TGTGCCAGCAGCTTAGTGGCGACAGGTAACACTGAAGCTTTCTTT
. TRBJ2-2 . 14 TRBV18 CASSPGAGTGELFF TGTGCCAGCTCACCAGGTGCGGGTACCGGGGAGCTGTTTTTT
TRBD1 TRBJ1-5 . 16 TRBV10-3 CAISESAQGSNQPQHF TGTGCCATCAGTGAGTCGGCACAGGGGAGCAATCAGCCCCAGCATTTT
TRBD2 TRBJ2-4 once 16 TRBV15 CATSLNSGGAVNIQYF TGTGCCACCAGCCTGAATAGCGGGGGGGCCGTAAACATTCAGTACTTC
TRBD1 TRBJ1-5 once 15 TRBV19 CASTSLGQGDQPQHF TGTGCCAGTACCTCTCTTGGACAGGGGGATCAGCCCCAGCATTTT
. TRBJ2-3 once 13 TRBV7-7 CASSFGGLDTQYF TGTGCTAGCAGCTTTGGGGGGTTGGATACGCAGTATTTT
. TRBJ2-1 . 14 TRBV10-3 CAISEGQPYNEQFF TGTGCCATCAGTGAGGGGCAGCCCTACAATGAGCAGTTCTTC
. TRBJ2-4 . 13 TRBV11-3 CASSLGPQNIQYF TGTGCCAGCAGCTTAGGGCCGCAAAACATTCAGTACTTC
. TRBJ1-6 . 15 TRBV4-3 CASSQDSDSNSPLHF TGCGCCAGCAGCCAAGACTCGGACAGTAATTCACCCCTCCACTTT
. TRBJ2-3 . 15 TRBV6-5 CASAGTGGGTDTQYF TGTGCCAGCGCCGGGACGGGGGGCGGCACAGATACGCAGTATTTT
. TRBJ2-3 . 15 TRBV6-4 CASSAKEVQADTQYF TGTGCCAGCAGTGCTAAGGAAGTCCAGGCAGATACGCAGTATTTT
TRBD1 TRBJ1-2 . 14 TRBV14 CASSRDRVRGGYTF TGTGCCAGCAGCCGGGACAGGGTGCGAGGGGGCTACACCTTC
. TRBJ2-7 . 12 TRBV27 CASRHESYEQYF TGTGCCAGCCGTCACGAGAGCTACGAGCAGTACTTC
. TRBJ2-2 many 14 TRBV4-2 CASSPVGDTGELFF TGTGCCAGCAGCCCCGTGGGCGACACCGGGGAGCTGTTTTTT
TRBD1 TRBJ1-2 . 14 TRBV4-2 CASSLRDREYGYTF TGTGCCAGCAGCCTCCGGGACAGGGAATATGGCTACACCTTC
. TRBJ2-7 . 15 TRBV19 CASSIIVDSSYEQYF TGTGCCAGTAGTATAATCGTGGACAGTTCCTACGAGCAGTACTTC
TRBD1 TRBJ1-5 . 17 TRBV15 CATSRGMDRGGNQPQHF TGTGCCACCAGCAGGGGTATGGACAGGGGCGGTAATCAGCCCCAGCATTTT
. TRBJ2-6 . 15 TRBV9 CASSRTITGANVLTF TGTGCCAGCAGCCGAACTATTACTGGGGCCAACGTCCTGACTTTC
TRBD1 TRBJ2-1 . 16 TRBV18 CASSLGTGSSYNEQFF TGTGCCAGCTCACTGGGGACAGGGAGCTCCTACAATGAGCAGTTCTTC
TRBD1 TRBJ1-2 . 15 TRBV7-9 CASSLSDRGQDGYTF TGTGCCAGCAGCTTATCTGACAGGGGGCAGGATGGCTACACCTTC
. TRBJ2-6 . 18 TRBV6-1 CASSEGVEFWLGANVLTF TGTGCCAGCAGTGAAGGGGTGGAGTTTTGGCTTGGGGCCAACGTCCTGACTTTC
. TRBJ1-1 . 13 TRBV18 CASSPPMNTEAFF TGTGCCAGCTCACCTCCCATGAACACTGAAGCTTTCTTT
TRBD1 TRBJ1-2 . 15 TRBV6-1 CASIRTGRDNYGYTF TGTGCCAGCATTCGGACAGGGAGAGATAACTATGGCTACACCTTC